The T cell receptor beta chain under discussion was sequenced for a study of cytomegalovirus exposure and HLA in healthy donors. Findings and limits, study-wide: Some V segments, TRBV6-2 and TRBV6-3 among them, were indistinguishable and were therefore excluded. Later, an analysis showed that TCR beta chains associated with HLA were more clonally expanded than others that were equally common.

In this sample, this clone turned up once. Its antigen is currently unknown. Primers included in the PCR were 60 Vbeta and 13 Jbeta primers. The table came from immunoSEQ multiplex PCR; TCRdb's copy has only in-frame clones and leaves some out. The sample lists about 110,000 clones, more than 60% occurring once. Trimming cost V 3 bases and J 6 bases, with 5 bases left between them. The CDR3 is 11 amino acids. From germline, CDR1 is SNHLY and CDR2 FYNNEI. Sequenced material: PBMCs. This TCR was sampled from a man aged 30-40 years in good health and CMV-seronegative. V and J are TRBV2 and TRBJ1-1; D remains ambiguous. CDR3 sequence (DNA): TGTGCCAGCAGTGAGTCGTCTGAAGCTTTCTTT. This codes for CASSESSEAFF.